Presented here are 24 T cell receptor beta chains from one specimen sequenced in a study of Graves' ophthalmopathy and Graves' hyperthyroidism. From RNA, the CDR3 regions of TCR beta chains were amplified and sequenced. In the first round, RT-PCR was carried out with HTBI primers, and a multiplex PCR formed the second round. MiXCR was run by TCRdb on the multiplex PCR reads, yielding one entry per CDR3 protein. The sample consists of around 400,000 distinct CDR3 sequences, 20% to 25% of them appearing once. The sequenced material came from peripheral blood. The receptors shown here come from a woman aged 18-29 years with stable Graves' hyperthyroidism.

This clonotype was detected many times. J is TRBJ1-2 and V is TRBV7-8; D remains unclear. CDR1 SGHVS and CDR2 FQNEAQ come from the germline V gene. CDR3 length: 13 residues. The V gene lost 4 bases and the J gene lost 8 bases, with 14 bases spanning the gap. The CDR3 protein is CASSSRSMGGYTF. The CDR3 coding sequence is TGTGCCAGCAGCTCTCGTTCAATGGGGGGCTACACCTTC.

The table lists this clonotype with many counts. The CDR3 spells CASSSGGGWTEAFF. The CDR3 DNA sequence: TGTGCCAGCTCCTCAGGCGGGGGCTGGACTGAAGCTTTCTTT. The chain joins TRBV7-2 to TRBJ1-1; D possibly corresponds to TRBD1 (6 bases). The CDR3 sequence is 14 residues long. Germline CDR1 is SGHTA and CDR2 is FQGNSA. The V gene lost 8 bases and the J gene lost 5 bases, with 18 bases spanning the gap.

This clonotype occurred many times. The chain is built from TRBV7-9 and TRBJ1-6; 7 positions match TRBD1. CDR1 is SEHNR and CDR2 is FQNEAQ in the germline V gene (reference sequence). V shed 4 bases, J shed 7 bases, and the junction held 4 bases outside the gene matches. The CDR3 runs 14 residues. The CDR3: CASSSWDRNSPLHF. The CDR3 region has the DNA TGTGCCAGCAGCTCCTGGGACAGAAATTCACCCCTCCACTTT.

This clonotype has ten or more counts. The rearrangement links TRBV7-2 to TRBJ2-5, with 10 bases fitting TRBD1. Germline V gene sequence: CDR1 SGHTA, CDR2 FQGNSA. This CDR3 is 15 amino acids long. Trimming cost V 0 bases and J 4 bases; bases outside gene matches: 2. The CDR3 DNA sequence: TGTGCCAGCAGCTTAGCCCGGACAGGGGGAGAGACCCAGTACTTC. Translated, it gives CASSLARTGGETQYF.

J is TRBJ2-7 and V is TRBV4-3, with D perhaps given as TRBD1 or TRBD2 (6 bases each). The V gene lost 0 bases and the J gene lost 4 bases, with 16 bases spanning the gap. The CDR3 has 16 amino acids. CDR1 LGHNA and CDR2 YSLEER come from the germline V gene. The DNA of the CDR3 is TGCGCCAGCAGCCAAGATCACGGCGGAGGGGGGTACGAGCAGTACTTC. Residues: CASSQDHGGGGYEQYF.

The sample holds many counts of this clonotype. The chain has TRBV12-3 or TRBV12-4 and TRBJ2-2; 10 bases agree with TRBD2. The junction had 6 bases not matched to a gene; V was cut back by 5 bases and J by 0 bases. The CDR3 runs 17 residues. CDR3 protein: CASSPRTSGANTGELFF. In nucleotides, the CDR3 is TGTGCCAGCAGTCCCAGGACTAGCGGTGCGAACACCGGGGAGCTGTTTTTT.

This clonotype appeared many times. V is TRBV18 and J is TRBJ2-7; 10 bases line up with TRBD1. The junction had 2 bases not matched to a gene; V was cut back by 3 bases and J by 6 bases. Per the germline V gene, CDR1 is KGHSH and CDR2 is LQKENI. There are 13 residues in the CDR3. The CDR3 nucleotides read TGTGCCAGCTCACCGGGACAGGGGACCGAGCAGTACTTC. As protein: CASSPGQGTEQYF.

This clonotype came up a few times. The gene calls are TRBV3-1 and TRBJ1-1, with D unclear. Trimming removed 0 bases from V and 6 bases from J, with 8 bases in between. The CDR3 runs 13 residues. In germline, CDR1 is LGHDT, CDR2 YNNKEL (reference sequence). CDR3 region: CASSQDPVAEAFF. CDR3 bases: TGTGCCAGCAGCCAAGACCCGGTGGCTGAAGCTTTCTTT.

This clonotype has ten or more counts. The V call is TRBV28, the J call TRBJ1-1; D possibly corresponds to TRBD1 (6 bases). The V end was cut by 6 bases, the J end by 0 bases, with 20 bases between. The CDR3 covers 17 residues. Germline V CDR1 and CDR2: MDHEN, SYDVKM. The CDR3 DNA sequence: TGTGCCAGCAGCACACCAGGACAGACAACAGTGAACACTGAAGCTTTCTTT. Amino acid sequence: CASSTPGQTTVNTEAFF.

There are many counts of this clonotype. The rearrangement uses TRBV20-1 and TRBJ2-5; D might be TRBD1 (5 bases). The germline V and J ends were trimmed by 5 bases and 1 base, with 8 bases remaining between them. The germline CDR1 and CDR2 sequences are DFQATT and SNEGSKA (reference sequence). The CDR3 has 12 residues. The CDR3 loop reads CSAAGFQETQYF. CDR3 nucleotides: TGCAGTGCTGCAGGGTTCCAAGAGACCCAGTACTTC.

The V and J genes are TRBV29-1 and TRBJ2-4; D not certain. This CDR3 comprises 13 residues. Looked up from germline, CDR1 is SQVTM and CDR2 is ANQGSEA. The CDR3 here is CSGVAVAKNIQYF. CDR3 DNA sequence: TGCAGTGGTGTGGCCGTAGCCAAAAACATTCAGTACTTC.

This clonotype was recorded many times. CDR3 in amino acids: CASSQDGTSGRIYEQYF. CDR3 DNA sequence: TGTGCCAGCAGCCAAGACGGGACTAGCGGGAGGATCTACGAGCAGTACTTC. The chain is built from TRBV3-1 and TRBJ2-7; 15 bases match TRBD2. Germline V gives CDR1 LGHDT, CDR2 YNNKEL (reference sequence). V lost 0 bases and J lost 3; bases outside the gene matches: 3. This CDR3 spans 17 amino acids.

This clonotype was observed a few times. The chain combines TRBV11-2 with TRBJ2-4; D could derive from TRBD1 or TRBD2 (5 bases each). The CDR3 consists of 14 residues. The V end was cut by 5 bases, the J end by 6 bases, with 14 bases between. Germline lookup yields CDR1 SGHAT and CDR2 FQNNGV. The CDR3 nucleotides read TGTGCCAGCAGCCGACCTCTTGGGGGAAACATTCAGTACTTC. Protein product: CASSRPLGGNIQYF.

As for this clonotype: The junction shows a germline mismatch at one end, possibly a read error. The rearrangement joins TRBV6-1 to TRBJ2-2; possible D gene TRBD2, 5 bases. This CDR3 contains 15 residues. CDR1 and CDR2 from the germline V gene are MNHNS and SASEGT. CDR3 coding DNA: TGTGCCAGCAGTGAAAGGCTAGTCAACACCGGGGATCTGTTTTTT. Amino acid sequence: CASSERLVNTGDLFF.

The rearrangement joins TRBV2 to TRBJ2-6; 7 positions match TRBD1. This CDR3 has 15 residues. The trim removed 9 bases at V and 0 bases at J, leaving 5 bases unmatched. Germline CDR1 and CDR2: SNHLY and FYNNEI. The CDR3 is CARDRSSSGANVLTF. In DNA form, the CDR3 reads TGTGCCAGGGACAGGTCGAGCTCTGGGGCCAACGTCCTGACTTTC.

This clonotype was observed many times. The chain uses TRBV6-1 and TRBJ2-5, with D maybe TRBD1 (5 bases). Germline values: CDR1 MNHNS, CDR2 SASEGT. V was clipped by 6 bases and J by 4 bases, with 18 bases between them. CDR3 size: 15 residues. The CDR3 DNA is TGTGCCAGCAGCCTCTGGGCAGGGTCCCGAGAGACCCAGTACTTC. Encoded protein: CASSLWAGSRETQYF.

The gene calls are TRBV12-3 or TRBV12-4 and TRBJ1-1; D may be TRBD1 (5 bases). Trimming shortened V by 7 bases and J by 3 bases, and 15 bases separated the two germline ends. The CDR3 has 14 amino acids. This CDR3 reads CASTTGGVDTEAFF. CDR3 nucleotide sequence: TGTGCCAGCACTACGGGAGGGGTGGACACTGAAGCTTTCTTT.

The table lists this clonotype with many counts. The chain links TRBV19 to TRBJ1-1, with D hard to call. Germline V gene sequence: CDR1 LNHDA, CDR2 SQIVND (reference sequence). CDR3 length equals 13 residues. V lost 8 bases, J lost 2 bases, and 12 bases lay in between. CDR3 coding DNA: TGTGCCAGTCGGTGGCAGAGTAACACTGAAGCTTTCTTT. Translating gives CASRWQSNTEAFF.

This clonotype has a count of ten or more. Being one base from a much bigger clone, this may be a read error. The rearrangement uses TRBV6-1 and TRBJ1-6; possibly TRBD1 for D (6 bases). CDR3 length: 14 residues. CDR1 MNHNS and CDR2 SASEGT come from the germline V gene. The CDR3 reads CASGRDTRNSHLHF. DNA for the CDR3: TGTGCCAGCGGCCGGGACACACGAAATTCACACCTCCACTTT.

The rearrangement uses TRBV12-3 or TRBV12-4 and TRBJ1-1; TRBD1 aligns across 9 bases. The CDR3 contains 14 residues. The V segment lost 5 bases and the J segment 5 bases; nucleotides outside the gene matches: 6. This CDR3 reads CASSNRGRWTEAFF. The CDR3 DNA is TGTGCCAGCAGTAACAGGGGGCGGTGGACTGAAGCTTTCTTT.

This clonotype was found many times. The chain links TRBV5-1 to TRBJ2-7, with 7 bases lining up with TRBD2. Germline V gene sequence: CDR1 SGHRS, CDR2 YFSETQ. V dropped 4 bases and J dropped 0; count of bases not matched to a gene: 7. The CDR3 is 15 residues long. CDR3 nucleotides: TGCGCCAGCAGCCCGAGAGGACTAGTCTCCTACGAGCAGTACTTC. This gives the protein CASSPRGLVSYEQYF.

This clonotype was detected ten times or more. The V call is TRBV7-6, the J call TRBJ2-2, with D unresolved. Trimming removed 5 bases at V and 3 bases at J, with 13 bases between. Germline lookup yields CDR1 SGHVS and CDR2 FNYEAQ. The CDR3 totals 15 residues. CDR3 DNA sequence: TGTGCCAGCAGCCCACCCCGGACGGACACCGGGGAGCTGTTTTTT. It translates to CASSPPRTDTGELFF. The variable domain in full, with the rest retrieved from reference TRBV7-6 and TRBJ2-2, is GAGVSQSPRYKVTKRGQDVALRCDPISGHVSLYWYRQALGQGPEFLTYFNYEAQQDKSGLPNDRFSAERPEGSISTLTIQRTEQRDSAMYRCASSPPRTDTGELFFGEGSRLTVL.

The chain is built from TRBV30 and TRBJ2-2; D remains unclear. This CDR3 has 11 amino acids. V lost 4 bases, J lost 9 bases, and 9 bases lay in between. Germline assignment: CDR1 GTSNPN and CDR2 SVGIG (reference sequence). The CDR3 region is CAWTRTRELFF. CDR3 nucleotide sequence: TGTGCCTGGACCCGAACGAGGGAGCTGTTTTTT.

The J gene is TRBJ1-5, the V gene TRBV11-1; D call uncertain. The CDR3 has 15 amino acids. Trimming pared 3 bases from V and 7 bases from J, leaving 16 bases between. From germline, CDR1 is SGHAT and CDR2 FQDESV (reference sequence). CDR3 loop: CASSLVAGLEQPQHF. The CDR3 bases are TGTGCCAGCAGCTTGGTGGCAGGATTAGAGCAGCCCCAGCATTTT.